What follows describes a single TCR beta chain. This clonotype was detected ten times or more. What this receptor recognizes is not known. One base away there is no much larger clone; base qualities are not given. This sample was included in a study of T-cell reconstitution after alpha-beta-depleted transplantation in children (dated by TCRdb to about 2016). About the full investigation: T-cell immune reconstitution after TCRalphabeta/CD19-depleted allogeneic hematopoietic cell transplantation in children was quantitatively tracked in the study by means of TCR repertoire profiling.

Library preparation employed PCR. The data were produced on an Illumina HiSeq 2500. TCR libraries were prepared with molecular barcoding, using unique molecular identifiers to normalize TCRbeta repertoire quantification. TCRdb redid the processing of the public reads, applying fastp at Q25 and MiXCR, and retained in-frame beta chains. All rows with the same CDR3 protein become a single entry with the most common DNA and genes. The sample contains 440,000 or so distinct CDR3 sequences, about 45% of them found a single time. Roughly 27% of the sample is in the top ten clones. Per the germline V gene (reference sequence), SEHNR is the CDR1 and FQNEAQ is the CDR2. V is reduced by 2 bases and J by 5 bases, leaving a spacing of 13 bases between them. The CDR3 has 14 amino acids, counting the end cysteine and phenylalanine. Only the CDR3 part of the read is kept: 42 bases, read in frame from the first base.

On the study overall, not on this receptor specifically: In some patients, the high TCRbeta diversity seen at day 60 was put down to recipient T cells and intrathymic progenitors that had survived conditioning. Hyperexpanded clone frequencies declined over subsequent months; after one year, T-cell counts and TCRbeta diversity were mostly attributed to newly produced T cells. About two months after transplant, the apparently early recovery of alphabetaT-cell counts reportedly depended on just several hundred clones that had expanded rapidly and came from non-depleted graft cells.

Explained via the paper, the treatment or condition label denotes: allogeneic hematopoietic cell transplantation with graft depleted of TCRalphabeta T cells and CD19 B cells. The transplant recipients were children given TCRalphabeta/CD19-depleted allogeneic hematopoietic cell grafts. The sequence derives from a girl aged 2-10 years with aplastic anemia, due to receive a stem cell transplant. The chain is assembled from TRBV7-9 and TRBJ2-7, with the D gene too uncertain to name. The starting material was PBMCs, obtained before TCRalphabeta/CD19-depleted stem cell transplant. CDR3 loop: CASSLTSKVDEQYF. The sequenced DNA: TGTGCCAGCAGCTTAACAAGCAAGGTTGACGAGCAGTACTTC.